A single sample gave rise to the 9 T cell receptor beta chains below, sequenced in a study of blood T cell repertoires in COVID-19. Some clones are missing from TCRdb's copy, which holds only in-frame ones; the method was immunoSEQ multiplex PCR. The sample consists of around 80,000 clones, 80% to 95% of them appearing once. The sample taken for sequencing was peripheral blood. The receptor source for this set is a woman of 80 years or more with acute or convalescent COVID-19.

This clone has more than one count but fewer than ten. This chain joins TRBV5-4 and TRBJ2-7; 12 bases are a match to TRBD2. The CDR3 runs to 16 residues. Looked up from germline, CDR1 is SGHNT and CDR2 is YYREEE (reference sequence). V gave up 4 bases and J gave up 0 bases; unmatched junction bases: 5. The CDR3 is CASSASSGRASYEQYF. The DNA of the CDR3 is TGTGCCAGCAGCGCCTCTAGCGGGAGGGCCTCCTACGAGCAGTACTTC.

The rearrangement uses TRBV5-1 and TRBJ2-1, with 8 bases aligning to TRBD1. The CDR3 runs 16 residues. V shed 5 bases, J shed 8 bases, and the junction held 15 bases outside the gene matches. The germline gives CDR1 SGHRS, CDR2 YFSETQ. The CDR3, as DNA: TGCGCCAGCAGGGCGGGCACAGGGGGAAGTCGGGATGAGCAGTTCTTC. Its translation is CASRAGTGGSRDEQFF.

This chain joins TRBV2 and TRBJ2-3, with 12 bases matching TRBD2. With 8 bases clipped from V and 4 bases from J, the junction kept 10 bases outside the gene matches. This CDR3 comprises 16 residues. Per germline, CDR1 SNHLY and CDR2 FYNNEI. The CDR3 nucleotides are TGTGCCAGCGCGGCGCCTAGCGGGAGGGTGCCAGATACGCAGTATTTT. This encodes CASAAPSGRVPDTQYF.

CDR3 nucleotide sequence: TGTGCCAGCAGCTTGATTTCTAGCGGGACACAAGAGACCCAGTACTTC. It translates to CASSLISSGTQETQYF. The rearrangement links TRBV11-2 to TRBJ2-5, with 9 bases that match TRBD2. Germline assignment: CDR1 SGHAT and CDR2 FQNNGV. Trimming removed 3 bases from V and 2 bases from J; junction bases left unmatched: 7. The CDR3 has 16 amino acids.

V is TRBV27 and J is TRBJ1-5; D is perhaps TRBD1 (6 bases). Germline CDR1 and CDR2: MNHEY and SMNVEV (reference sequence). The V gene lost 6 bases and the J gene lost 2 bases, with 11 bases spanning the gap. The CDR3 loop spans 14 amino acids. This CDR3 is CASSKDRGNQPQHF. The DNA for the CDR3 is TGTGCCAGCAGCAAGGACAGAGGCAATCAGCCCCAGCATTTT.

The CDR3 nucleotides read TGTGCCAGCAGAGGGGACAGTACCGGGTATGGCTACACCTTC. Translating gives CASRGDSTGYGYTF. J is TRBJ1-2 and V is TRBV2, with 7 bases lining up with TRBD1. V trimming: 6 bases; J trimming: 5 bases; junction bases outside the gene matches: 9. The CDR3 covers 14 residues. Germline loops: CDR1 SNHLY, CDR2 FYNNEI.

The gene calls are TRBV28 and TRBJ2-3, with 9 nucleotides matching TRBD2. Germline assignment: CDR1 MDHEN and CDR2 SYDVKM. The junction had 1 base not matched to a gene; V was cut back by 3 bases and J by 3 bases. The CDR3 is 14 amino acids. This CDR3 reads CASSFLAGTDTQYF. Here the CDR3 DNA reads TGTGCCAGCAGTTTTCTAGCGGGAACAGATACGCAGTATTTT.

This chain uses TRBV6-5 with TRBJ1-6; 7 nucleotides match TRBD1. Germline V gene data show CDR1 as MNHEY and CDR2 as SVGAGI. The trim removed 6 bases at V and 8 bases at J, leaving 7 bases unmatched. The CDR3 loop spans 14 amino acids. The CDR3 region is CASRDHRGHSPLHF. The CDR3 DNA reads TGTGCCAGCAGAGACCACAGGGGACATTCACCCCTCCACTTT.

This clone appeared once. V gene TRBV7-2 combines with J gene TRBJ1-6; weak D call: TRBD1 (5 bases). Germline V gene sequence: CDR1 SGHTA, CDR2 FQGNSA. The CDR3 has 16 amino acids. V was cut by 4 bases and J by 5 bases, with 15 bases left in between. CDR3 DNA sequence: TGTGCCAGCAGCTCCCCCAGGGCTAGGCATAATTCACCCCTCCACTTT. It codes for CASSSPRARHNSPLHF. The whole variable domain, filled in from reference TRBV7-2 and TRBJ1-6, reads GAGVSQSPSNKVTEKGKDVELRCDPISGHTALYWYRQSLGQGLEFLIYFQGNSAPDKSGLPSDRFSAERTGGSVSTLTIQRTQQEDSAVYLCASSSPRARHNSPLHFGNGTRLTVT.